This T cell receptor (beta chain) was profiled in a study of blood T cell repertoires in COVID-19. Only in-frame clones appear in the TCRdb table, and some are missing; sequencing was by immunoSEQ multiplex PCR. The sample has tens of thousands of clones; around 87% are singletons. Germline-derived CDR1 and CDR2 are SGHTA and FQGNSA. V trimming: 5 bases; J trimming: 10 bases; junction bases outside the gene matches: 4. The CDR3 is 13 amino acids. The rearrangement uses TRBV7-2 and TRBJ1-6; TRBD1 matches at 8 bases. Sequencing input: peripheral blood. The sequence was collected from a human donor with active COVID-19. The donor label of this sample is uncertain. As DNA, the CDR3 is TGTGCCAGCAGCCGCACAGGGGGATCACCCCTCCACTTT. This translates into CASSRTGGSPLHF.